This T cell receptor (beta chain) was sequenced for a study of cytomegalovirus exposure and HLA in healthy donors. Study-level findings and limits: Being productive about 90% or about 30% of the time was typical of most TCR beta V segments in an earlier analysis. A few chains tied to CMV proved CMV antigen-specific in vitro. Highest at DRB1 and lowest at HLA-C, TCR association rates differed among HLA loci in a later analysis. Reports credit the classifier with highly specific, highly sensitive diagnosis of cytomegalovirus status.

V trimming: 2 bases; J trimming: 1 base; junction bases outside the gene matches: 5. The length of the CDR3 is 15 residues. The PCR had 60 Vbeta and 13 Jbeta primers. The table came from immunoSEQ multiplex PCR; TCRdb's copy has only in-frame clones and leaves some out. This table holds under 150,000 clones, roughly 8.8% found once. A remark on this clone: The antigen remains undetermined.

The chain is built from TRBV23-1 and TRBJ2-7, with TRBD1 identical over 7 bases. TRBV23-1 is recorded as an ORF, its role being uncertain. The TCR was taken from a woman aged 40 to 50 in good health and CMV-seropositive. The sequenced sample was PBMCs. The CDR3 region is CASSQQGVLSYEQYF. CDR3 nucleotides: TGCGCCAGCAGTCAACAGGGGGTCCTATCCTACGAGCAGTACTTC.